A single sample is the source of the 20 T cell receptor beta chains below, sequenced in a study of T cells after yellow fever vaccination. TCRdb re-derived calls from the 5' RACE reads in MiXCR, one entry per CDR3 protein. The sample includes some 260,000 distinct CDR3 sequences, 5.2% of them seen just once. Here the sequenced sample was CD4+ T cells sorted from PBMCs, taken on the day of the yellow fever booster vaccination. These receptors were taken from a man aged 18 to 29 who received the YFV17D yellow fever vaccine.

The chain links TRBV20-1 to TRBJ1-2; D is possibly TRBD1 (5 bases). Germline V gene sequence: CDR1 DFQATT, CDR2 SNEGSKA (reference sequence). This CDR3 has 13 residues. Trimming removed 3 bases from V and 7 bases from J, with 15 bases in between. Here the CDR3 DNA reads TGCAGTGCTAGGGCCCCAGCGGGGCTTGGCTACACCTTC. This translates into CSARAPAGLGYTF.

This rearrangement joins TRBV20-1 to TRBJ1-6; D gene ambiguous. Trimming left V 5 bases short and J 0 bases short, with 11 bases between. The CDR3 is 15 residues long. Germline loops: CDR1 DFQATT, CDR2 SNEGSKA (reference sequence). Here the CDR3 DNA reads TGCAGTGCTTACCGGCCTAGCTCCTATAATTCACCCCTCCACTTT. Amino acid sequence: CSAYRPSSYNSPLHF.

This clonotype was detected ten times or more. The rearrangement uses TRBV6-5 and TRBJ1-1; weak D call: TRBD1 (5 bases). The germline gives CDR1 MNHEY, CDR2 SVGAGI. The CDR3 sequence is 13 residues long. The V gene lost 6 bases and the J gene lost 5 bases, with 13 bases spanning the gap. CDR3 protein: CASRRGGGTEAFF. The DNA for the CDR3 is TGTGCCAGCAGACGGGGGGGAGGGACTGAAGCTTTCTTT.

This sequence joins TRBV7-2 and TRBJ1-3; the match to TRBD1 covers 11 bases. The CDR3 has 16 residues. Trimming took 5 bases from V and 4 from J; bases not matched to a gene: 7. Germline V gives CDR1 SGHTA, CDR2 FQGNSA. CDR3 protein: CASSPDRGLQGNTIYF. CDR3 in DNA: TGTGCCAGCAGCCCGGACAGGGGGCTGCAGGGAAACACCATATATTTT.

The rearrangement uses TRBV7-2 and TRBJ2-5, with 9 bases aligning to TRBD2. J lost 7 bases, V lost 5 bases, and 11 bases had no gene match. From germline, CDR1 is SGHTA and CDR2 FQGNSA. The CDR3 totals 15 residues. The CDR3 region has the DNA TGTGCCAGCAGCCCCCGGGGACTAGCTAAGGGGACCCAGTACTTC. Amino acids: CASSPRGLAKGTQYF.

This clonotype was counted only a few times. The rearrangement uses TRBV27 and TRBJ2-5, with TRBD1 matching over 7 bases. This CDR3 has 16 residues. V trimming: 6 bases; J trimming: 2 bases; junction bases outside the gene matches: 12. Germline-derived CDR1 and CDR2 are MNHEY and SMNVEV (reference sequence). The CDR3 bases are TGTGCCAGCAGCCCGTGGACGGACAGGCAACAAGAGACCCAGTACTTC. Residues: CASSPWTDRQQETQYF.

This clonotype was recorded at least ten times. The CDR3 DNA follows: TGTGCCAGCAGCTTCATAGGGGGCCGGTCCTACGAGCAGTACGTC. It translates to CASSFIGGRSYEQYV. The rearrangement uses TRBV5-4 and TRBJ2-7, with 7 bases matching TRBD1. Germline-derived CDR1 and CDR2 are SGHNT and YYREEE (reference sequence). The CDR3 runs to 15 residues. V gave up 2 bases and J gave up 1 base; unmatched junction bases: 6.

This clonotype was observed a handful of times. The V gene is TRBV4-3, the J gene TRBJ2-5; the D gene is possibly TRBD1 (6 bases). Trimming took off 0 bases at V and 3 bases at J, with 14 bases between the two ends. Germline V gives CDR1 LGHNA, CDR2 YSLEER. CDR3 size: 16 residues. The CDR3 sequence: CASSQDPQGGKETQYF. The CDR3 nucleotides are TGCGCCAGCAGCCAAGATCCACAGGGTGGTAAAGAGACCCAGTACTTC.

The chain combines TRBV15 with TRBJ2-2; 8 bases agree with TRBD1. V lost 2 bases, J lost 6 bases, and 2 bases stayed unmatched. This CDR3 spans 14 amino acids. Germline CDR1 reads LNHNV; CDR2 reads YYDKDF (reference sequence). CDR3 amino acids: CATSRNRGSGELFF. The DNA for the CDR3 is TGTGCCACCAGCAGAAACAGGGGGTCCGGGGAGCTGTTTTTT. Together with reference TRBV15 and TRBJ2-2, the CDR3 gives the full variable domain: DAMVIQNPRYQVTQFGKPVTLSCSQTLNHNVMYWYQQKSSQAPKLLFHYYDKDFNNEADTPDNFQSRRPNTSFCFLDIRSPGLGDTAMYLCATSRNRGSGELFFGEGSRLTVL.

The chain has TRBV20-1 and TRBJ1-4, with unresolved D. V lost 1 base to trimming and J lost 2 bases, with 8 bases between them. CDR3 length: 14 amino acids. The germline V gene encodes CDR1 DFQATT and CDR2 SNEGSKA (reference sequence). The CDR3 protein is CSARAGTTNEKLFF. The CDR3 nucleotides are TGCAGTGCTAGAGCAGGTACCACTAATGAAAAACTGTTTTTT.

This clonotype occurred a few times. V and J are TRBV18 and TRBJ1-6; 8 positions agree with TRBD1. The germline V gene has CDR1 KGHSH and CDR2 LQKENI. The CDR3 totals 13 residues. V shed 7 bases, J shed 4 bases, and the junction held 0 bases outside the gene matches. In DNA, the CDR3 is TGTGCCAGCTGGACAGGGTATAATTCACCCCTCCACTTT. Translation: CASWTGYNSPLHF.

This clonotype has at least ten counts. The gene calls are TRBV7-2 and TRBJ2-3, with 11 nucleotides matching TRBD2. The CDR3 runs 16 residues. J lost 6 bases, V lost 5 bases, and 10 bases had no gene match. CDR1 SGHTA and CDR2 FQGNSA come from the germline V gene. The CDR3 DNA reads TGTGCCAGCAGCCCTGGGACTAGCGGTCTCGGGGATACGCAGTATTTT. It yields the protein CASSPGTSGLGDTQYF.

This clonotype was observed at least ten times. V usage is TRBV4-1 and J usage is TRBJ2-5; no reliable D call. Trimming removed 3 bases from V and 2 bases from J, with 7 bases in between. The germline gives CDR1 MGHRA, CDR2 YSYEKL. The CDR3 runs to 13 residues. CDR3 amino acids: CASSQWEQETQYF. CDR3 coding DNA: TGCGCCAGCAGCCAGTGGGAACAAGAGACCCAGTACTTC.

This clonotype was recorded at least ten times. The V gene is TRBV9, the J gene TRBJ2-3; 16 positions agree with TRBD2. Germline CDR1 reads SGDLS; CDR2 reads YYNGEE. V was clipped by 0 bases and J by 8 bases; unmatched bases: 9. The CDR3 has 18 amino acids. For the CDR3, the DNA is TGTGCCAGCAGCGTAGGTCAAGGGACTAGCGGGGGGGCCGGTACGCAGTATTTT. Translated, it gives CASSVGQGTSGGAGTQYF.

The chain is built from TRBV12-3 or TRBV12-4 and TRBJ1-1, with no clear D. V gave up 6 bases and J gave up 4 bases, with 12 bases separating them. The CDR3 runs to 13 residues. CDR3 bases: TGTGCCAGCAGCCCAAGGGAAGGCACTGAAGCTTTCTTT. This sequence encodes CASSPREGTEAFF.

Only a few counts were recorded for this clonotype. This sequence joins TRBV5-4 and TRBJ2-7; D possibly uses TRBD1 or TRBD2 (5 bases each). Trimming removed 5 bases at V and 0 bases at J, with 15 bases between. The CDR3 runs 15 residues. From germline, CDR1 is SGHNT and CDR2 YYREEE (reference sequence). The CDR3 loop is CASRAGTADSYEQYV. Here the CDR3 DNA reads TGTGCCAGCAGGGCCGGGACCGCAGACTCCTACGAGCAGTACGTC.

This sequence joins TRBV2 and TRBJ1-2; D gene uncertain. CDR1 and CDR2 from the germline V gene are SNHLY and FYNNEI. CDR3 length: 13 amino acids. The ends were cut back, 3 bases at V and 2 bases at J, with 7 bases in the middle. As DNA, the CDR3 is TGTGCCAGCAGTGAGGAAGAGAACTATGGCTACACCTTC. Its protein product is CASSEEENYGYTF. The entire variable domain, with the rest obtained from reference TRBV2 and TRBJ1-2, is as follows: EPEVTQTPSHQVTQMGQEVILRCVPISNHLYFYWYRQILGQKVEFLVSFYNNEISEKSEIFDDQFSVERPDGSNFTLKIRSTKLEDSAMYFCASSEEENYGYTFGSGTRLTVV.

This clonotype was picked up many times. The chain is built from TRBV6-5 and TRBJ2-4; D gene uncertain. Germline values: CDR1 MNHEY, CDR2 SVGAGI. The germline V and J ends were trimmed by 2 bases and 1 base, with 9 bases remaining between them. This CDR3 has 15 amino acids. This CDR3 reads CASSYRVQAKNIQYF. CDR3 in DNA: TGTGCCAGCAGTTACAGAGTCCAGGCCAAAAACATTCAGTACTTC.

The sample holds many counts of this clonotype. CDR3 in amino acids: CASSYSGTDTQYF. In DNA form, the CDR3 reads TGTGCCAGCTCATATAGCGGCACAGATACGCAGTATTTT. The J gene is TRBJ2-3, the V gene TRBV2; maybe TRBD2 (5 bases). V was cut by 8 bases and J by 1 base, with 10 bases left in between. Germline loops: CDR1 SNHLY, CDR2 FYNNEI. This CDR3 is 13 amino acids long.

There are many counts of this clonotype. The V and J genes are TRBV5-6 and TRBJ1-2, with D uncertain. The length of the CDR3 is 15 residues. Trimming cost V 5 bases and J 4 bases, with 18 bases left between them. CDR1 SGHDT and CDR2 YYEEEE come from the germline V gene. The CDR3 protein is CASRRNEGRIYGYTF. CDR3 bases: TGTGCCAGCAGGCGAAATGAGGGCAGGATCTATGGCTACACCTTC.